The subject of this entry is one T cell receptor beta chain. Its target is unknown. Data came from immunoSEQ multiplex PCR; TCRdb stores just in-frame clones and leaves some out. The data contain tens of thousands of clones, around 82% of them singletons. With 10 bases clipped from V and 4 bases from J, the junction kept 7 bases outside the gene matches. Germline lookup yields CDR1 ENHRY and CDR2 SYGVKD. This CDR3 comprises 13 residues. The sample comes from a study of lymphopenia after photon versus proton radiotherapy. Findings of the study overall: Post-nadir TCR diversity decline inversely tracked overall survival among those who died. Relative stability marked proton patients; photon patients lost diversity and naive cells. After the lymphocyte nadir, photon-treated repertoires showed oligoclonal expansion, especially of CD8+ Temra cells. Only patients who died were analyzed for survival; proton advantage is unproven.

The sequence derives from a man aged 55 to 70 with pancreatic cancer. V and J are TRBV10-3 and TRBJ2-5, with 9 positions matching TRBD1. Sequenced material: peripheral blood, taken from a patient treated with proton-based radiotherapy. In nucleotides, the CDR3 is TGTGCCACAAGGACAGGGGCGGGAGAGACCCAGTACTTC. Translation gives CATRTGAGETQYF.